This record concerns one T cell receptor (beta chain) sequence. The data belong to a study of shared clonotypes between healthy human individuals. CD4+ cells yielded CD45RA+ naive and CD45RA-negative memory subsets. This CDR3 is built from 17 residues. The V gene's germline CDR1 is MNHNS and CDR2 SASEGT. V was clipped by 3 bases and J by 5 bases; unmatched bases: 15. The assay was immunoSEQ multiplex PCR, and TCRdb's table has in-frame clones only and misses some. The sample lists roughly 2.6 million clones, about 92% occurring once. This sequence originates from a man between 18 and 29 years old in good health. The sequenced material came from naive CD4+ T cells sorted from blood. Subset indicated: CD45RA+ positively selected. This rearrangement joins TRBV6-1 to TRBJ2-5; 7 bases align to TRBD1. The CDR3 DNA sequence: TGTGCCAGCAGTGATCGATATAGCACAGGGGTGGGGGAGACCCAGTACTTC. Translated: CASSDRYSTGVGETQYF.